The 24 T cell receptor beta chains below all came from one sample that was sequenced in a study of blood T cell repertoires in COVID-19. Clones were sequenced by immunoSEQ multiplex PCR, and TCRdb holds only the in-frame ones, with some missing. The data contain around 70,000 clones, 90% to 95% of them singletons. The source material was peripheral blood. The receptors were sampled from a man aged 50 to 60 with COVID-19, enrolled during active disease.

This chain joins TRBV28 and TRBJ2-6, with 7 bases aligning to TRBD2. CDR3 length equals 16 residues. The germline V gene encodes CDR1 MDHEN and CDR2 SYDVKM. Trimming took 6 bases from V and 0 from J; bases not matched to a gene: 5. The DNA for the CDR3 is TGTGCCAGCAGGATAAGGGAGGGCTCTGGGGCCAACGTCCTGACTTTC. Its translation is CASRIREGSGANVLTF.

This chain joins TRBV7-9 and TRBJ2-3; TRBD2 is a possible D gene (5 bases). Germline CDR1 is SEHNR and CDR2 is FQNEAQ (reference sequence). V was shortened by 5 bases and J by 6 bases, with 21 bases between the two germline ends. The CDR3 is 16 amino acids. CDR3 DNA sequence: TGTGCCAGCAGCAAGGACCGGGATTTTACGGTGGATACGCAGTATTTT. Translation gives CASSKDRDFTVDTQYF. The whole variable domain, filled in from reference TRBV7-9 and TRBJ2-3, reads DTGVSQNPRHKITKRGQNVTFRCDPISEHNRLYWYRQTLGQGPEFLTYFQNEAQLEKSRLLSDRFSAERPKGSFSTLEIQRTEQGDSAMYLCASSKDRDFTVDTQYFGPGTRLTVL.

This chain uses TRBV7-6 with TRBJ1-4, with D maybe TRBD1 (5 bases). Germline V gene lookup returns CDR1 SGHVS and CDR2 FNYEAQ. The CDR3 covers 17 residues. Trimming stripped 5 bases from V and 7 bases from J, with 23 bases between. The chain's CDR3 is CASSPRTGGDGGEKLFF. Here the CDR3 DNA reads TGTGCCAGCAGCCCCCGAACCGGCGGGGATGGGGGTGAAAAACTGTTTTTT.

The table lists this clone with a few counts. This chain links TRBV5-4 with TRBJ2-1, with 10 bases aligning to TRBD1. The CDR3 is 16 amino acids. Germline loops: CDR1 SGHNT, CDR2 YYREEE (reference sequence). Trimming removed 0 bases from V and 7 bases from J; junction bases left unmatched: 7. The CDR3 loop reads CASSLDPTGGENEQFF. The DNA of the CDR3 is TGTGCCAGCAGCTTGGACCCGACAGGGGGCGAGAATGAGCAGTTCTTC.

The rearrangement joins TRBV9 to TRBJ2-3, with TRBD2 identical over 14 bases. The CDR3 is 19 amino acids. Germline CDR1 SGDLS, CDR2 YYNGEE. J lost 3 bases, V lost 0 bases, and 9 bases had no gene match. Written as DNA, the CDR3 is TGTGCCAGCAGCGTAGATGGGGGACTAGCGGGAGTAGGAACAGATACGCAGTATTTT. It specifies CASSVDGGLAGVGTDTQYF.

The rearrangement uses TRBV6-5 and TRBJ1-5, with D possibly TRBD1 on 6 matching bases. The CDR3 spans 14 residues. The germline V and J ends were trimmed by 5 bases and 4 bases, with 12 bases remaining between them. Germline assignment: CDR1 MNHEY and CDR2 SVGAGI. The CDR3 protein is CASSNGQLNQPQHF. The CDR3 nucleotides are TGTGCCAGCAGTAATGGACAGCTAAATCAGCCCCAGCATTTT.

The chain is built from TRBV14 and TRBJ2-1, with 8 bases lining up with TRBD2. This CDR3 has 15 residues. J lost 6 bases, V lost 0 bases, and 4 bases had no gene match. Per the germline V gene, CDR1 is SGHDN and CDR2 is FVKESK. The CDR3 DNA follows: TGTGCCAGCAGCCAAGATTACGGGACTAGCAATGAGCAGTTCTTC. Protein product: CASSQDYGTSNEQFF.

The rearrangement joins TRBV19 to TRBJ2-2, with TRBD1 identical over 7 bases. Trimming cost V 4 bases and J 4 bases; bases outside gene matches: 3. The CDR3 consists of 14 residues. The germline CDR1 and CDR2 sequences are LNHDA and SQIVND (reference sequence). CDR3 loop: CASSTSGGTGELFF. CDR3 DNA sequence: TGTGCCAGTAGTACATCAGGGGGCACCGGGGAGCTGTTTTTT. Full variable domain (outside the CDR3, taken from reference TRBV19 and TRBJ2-2): DGGITQSPKYLFRKEGQNVTLSCEQNLNHDAMYWYRQDPGQGLRLIYYSQIVNDFQKGDIAEGYSVSREKKESFPLTVTSAQKNPTAFYLCASSTSGGTGELFFGEGSRLTVL.

This clone was found a few times. The gene calls are TRBV5-1 and TRBJ2-2, with 13 bases that match TRBD2. Germline V gene sequence: CDR1 SGHRS, CDR2 YFSETQ. The CDR3 runs to 15 residues. The V and J ends lost 4 bases and 10 bases, in that order; junction bases with no gene match: 7. CDR3 bases: TGCGCCAGCAGCGTACTAGCGGGAGGGCCGATGGAGCTGTTTTTT. This translates into CASSVLAGGPMELFF.

This chain links TRBV6-6 with TRBJ2-1; D call uncertain. The germline V gene encodes CDR1 MNHNY and CDR2 SVGAGI (reference sequence). Trimming left V 1 base short and J 8 bases short, with 12 bases between. The length of the CDR3 is 14 residues. DNA for the CDR3: TGTGCCAGCAGTTACTTCGCGGAGAGCGATGAGCAGTTCTTC. Protein sequence: CASSYFAESDEQFF.

This clone was seen only once. The rearrangement links TRBV7-9 to TRBJ1-1; TRBD1 agrees at 8 bases. V lost 5 bases and J lost 3; bases outside the gene matches: 2. The CDR3 runs to 13 residues. Germline-derived CDR1 and CDR2 are SEHNR and FQNEAQ (reference sequence). In DNA, the CDR3 is TGTGCCAGCAGCCTACAGGGGGACACTGAAGCTTTCTTT. It codes for CASSLQGDTEAFF.

The V and J genes are TRBV19 and TRBJ2-7, with 9 nucleotides matching TRBD1. Germline assignment: CDR1 LNHDA and CDR2 SQIVND (reference sequence). This CDR3 comprises 15 residues. With 4 bases clipped from V and 7 bases from J, the junction kept 11 bases outside the gene matches. This CDR3 reads CASSTGTGLKIEQYF. The CDR3, as DNA: TGTGCCAGTAGTACTGGGACAGGGTTGAAGATAGAGCAGTACTTC.

J is TRBJ2-1 and V is TRBV4-3; D possibly corresponds to TRBD2 (5 bases). The germline V gene encodes CDR1 LGHNA and CDR2 YSLEER. CDR3 length: 14 amino acids. Deletions cut 0 bases from V and 12 bases from J, with 15 bases between. For the CDR3, the DNA is TGCGCCAGCAGCCAAGATCCCCAGCTAGCTCGGCAGTTCTTC. This sequence encodes CASSQDPQLARQFF.

This clone turned up a few times. The chain joins TRBV11-2 to TRBJ2-2; D remains ambiguous. The CDR3 loop spans 14 amino acids. The germline CDR1 and CDR2 sequences are SGHAT and FQNNGV. Between the trimmed V and J ends, which lost 1 base and 1 base, there was a span of 4 bases. This chain's CDR3 is CASSLGGNTGELFF. In DNA, the CDR3 is TGTGCCAGCAGCTTAGGAGGGAACACCGGGGAGCTGTTTTTT.

This rearrangement joins TRBV28 to TRBJ1-5; weak D call: TRBD1 (5 bases). The length of the CDR3 is 13 residues. V was trimmed by 7 bases and J by 3 bases, leaving 10 bases between them. Germline V gives CDR1 MDHEN, CDR2 SYDVKM. CDR3 region: CASNDRPNQPQHF. CDR3 coding DNA: TGTGCCAGCAATGACAGACCCAATCAGCCCCAGCATTTT.

The rearrangement uses TRBV18 and TRBJ2-3; 13 nucleotides align to TRBD2. Germline V gene sequence: CDR1 KGHSH, CDR2 LQKENI. V shed 0 bases and J 5 bases; nucleotides not matched to a gene: 8. CDR3 length equals 18 residues. The CDR3 reads CASSPPYTSGRAVDTQYF. The CDR3 nucleotides are TGTGCCAGCTCACCACCGTATACTAGCGGGAGGGCCGTAGATACGCAGTATTTT.

The CDR3 nucleotides are TGTGCCAGCGGCGAAGCGGGAGTCTACGAGCAGTACTTC. This sequence encodes CASGEAGVYEQYF. The chain employs TRBV27 and TRBJ2-7; TRBD2 matches 8 bases. In germline, CDR1 is MNHEY, CDR2 SMNVEV (reference sequence). Trimming cost V 8 bases and J 3 bases; bases outside gene matches: 6. The length of the CDR3 is 13 residues.

The V gene is TRBV2, the J gene TRBJ2-5; 7 bases are a match to TRBD1. The CDR3 is made up of 14 amino acids. The V gene's germline CDR1 is SNHLY and CDR2 FYNNEI. With 4 bases clipped from V and 4 bases from J, the junction kept 6 bases outside the gene matches. The CDR3, as DNA: TGTGCCAGCAGTGGCTACAGGGGTCCAGAGACCCAGTACTTC. Its protein product is CASSGYRGPETQYF. Using reference TRBV2 and TRBJ2-5 for the parts outside the CDR3, the full variable domain is EPEVTQTPSHQVTQMGQEVILRCVPISNHLYFYWYRQILGQKVEFLVSFYNNEISEKSEIFDDQFSVERPDGSNFTLKIRSTKLEDSAMYFCASSGYRGPETQYFGPGTRLLVL.

The chain carries TRBV19 and TRBJ2-3, with a possible D match to TRBD1 (5 bases). Trimming took 2 bases from V and 1 from J, leaving 7 bases between them. The germline V gene has CDR1 LNHDA and CDR2 SQIVND (reference sequence). CDR3 length: 14 amino acids. CDR3 amino acids: CASSISRGTDTQYF. In nucleotides, the CDR3 is TGTGCCAGTAGTATATCCAGGGGCACAGATACGCAGTATTTT. Filled out from reference TRBV19 and TRBJ2-3, the complete variable domain reads DGGITQSPKYLFRKEGQNVTLSCEQNLNHDAMYWYRQDPGQGLRLIYYSQIVNDFQKGDIAEGYSVSREKKESFPLTVTSAQKNPTAFYLCASSISRGTDTQYFGPGTRLTVL.

The chain has TRBV20-1 and TRBJ2-7, with D possibly matching TRBD1 (6 bases). The CDR3 has 11 amino acids. V was clipped by 7 bases and J by 5 bases, with 12 bases between them. CDR1 and CDR2 from the germline V gene are DFQATT and SNEGSKA (reference sequence). The CDR3: CSVEGVHEQYF. The CDR3, as DNA: TGCAGTGTAGAGGGGGTCCACGAGCAGTACTTC.

The V gene is TRBV6-6, the J gene TRBJ1-3; tentatively, D is TRBD1 (6 bases). The CDR3 has 15 amino acids. Germline V CDR1 and CDR2: MNHNY, SVGAGI (reference sequence). V was trimmed by 0 bases and J by 7 bases, leaving 13 bases between them. The CDR3 loop reads CASSYSGRGGNTIYF. CDR3 sequence (DNA): TGTGCCAGCAGTTACTCGGGCAGGGGTGGCAACACCATATATTTT.

The V and J genes are TRBV5-4 and TRBJ2-7, with a possible D match to TRBD2 (6 bases). Germline CDR1 and CDR2: SGHNT and YYREEE (reference sequence). This CDR3 has 13 amino acids. Trimming shortened V by 4 bases and J by 3 bases, and 11 bases separated the two germline ends. Here the CDR3 DNA reads TGTGCCAGCAGCCGGGAGTCCGGCTACGAGCAGTACTTC. Residues: CASSRESGYEQYF.

CDR3 nucleotides: TGTGCCACCAGTGATGGCAGGGGGCGTTGGGACTATGGCTACACCTTC. Translation: CATSDGRGRWDYGYTF. The V and J genes are TRBV24-1 and TRBJ1-2, with 8 bases matching TRBD1. CDR1 and CDR2 (germline): KGHDR, SFDVKD. The CDR3 contains 16 residues. The J segment lost 3 bases and the V segment lost 3 bases, leaving 8 bases of the junction unmatched.

The chain employs TRBV20-1 and TRBJ1-4, with D uncertain. Germline V gene lookup returns CDR1 DFQATT and CDR2 SNEGSKA (reference sequence). The CDR3 is 13 residues long. V was trimmed by 3 bases and J by 1 base, leaving 6 bases between them. In DNA, the CDR3 is TGCAGTGCTAGTGGCAGAACTAATGAAAAACTGTTTTTT. This encodes CSASGRTNEKLFF.